This T cell receptor beta chain originates from a study of graft-versus-host responses after intestinal transplantation (dated by TCRdb to about 2021). In the study overall: The transplants that recipients got were multivisceral, liver-intestinal, or isolated intestinal. Of the 20 to 25 intestinal transplant recipients enrolled in the cohort, one of whom was a retransplant, a few patients without pretransplant specimens were excluded. After intestinal transplantation, graft-versus-host and host-versus-graft alloreactive T cell clones were followed in the graft, circulation and bone marrow using bulk TCR-beta CDR3 sequencing. Samples from a few later patients were sequenced in-house on an Illumina MiSeq with MiXCR processing rather than by the commercial service. Alloreactive clones were identified by sequencing pre-transplant mixed lymphocyte reaction products and comparing these products with unstimulated pre-transplant donor and recipient T cells. All recipients received anti-thymocyte globulin induction followed by maintenance tacrolimus and steroids for approximately 3 years. A peak of at least 4% donor T cells among recipient peripheral blood mononuclear cells was the definition used for donor T cell macrochimerism.

The sample's time point label is to be understood as: cells obtained before transplantation from donor or recipient. Mixed lymphocyte reactions plated some 200,000 CFSE-labeled pre-transplant responders with some 200,000 irradiated violet-dye-labeled stimulators and were cultured for six to seven days. Proliferating CD3+CD4+CFSE-low and CD3+CD8+CFSE-low responder cells were FACS-sorted on a BD Influx sorter after the mixed lymphocyte reaction. Summary of the overall study and its limitations: GvH clones were detected in recipient bone marrow, and some appeared earlier in ileal mucosa or blood, consistent with an intestinal mucosal origin. Patients with donor T cell macrochimerism had high GvH to HvG T cell clonal ratios in their allografts. The conclusions were limited by the relatively low number and heterogeneity of the intestinal transplant patients. Early after transplant, declines in HvG clones were associated with peak levels of circulating GvH clones.

About this clone: Per-base quality was not reported, and no clone a single base away is much larger than it.

V ends up 2 bases short and J 3 bases short, with an unmatched junction base count of 3. Per the germline V gene (reference sequence), SGHNT is the CDR1 and YYREEE is the CDR2. Counted from cysteine to phenylalanine, this CDR3 has 14 amino acids. The DNA shown is the 42-base CDR3, in frame from base 1. Libraries were built with the immunoSEQ multiplex PCR assay. For most patients, genomic DNA was isolated with the Qiagen DNeasy Blood and Tissue Kit and shipped frozen to Adaptive Biotechnologies for TCR sequencing. For most patients, high-throughput TCR-beta CDR3 sequencing of genomic DNA was performed by Adaptive Biotechnologies. The study's own analysis went as follows. TCR sequencing data were retrieved from Adaptive's ImmunoSEQ software for around 18 patients, whereas three other patients were processed with MiXCR and VDJtools. CD4 versus CD8 sorting errors were corrected by removing sequences found in both subsets at a frequency ratio below 5:1. CDR3 nucleotide sequences shared by donor and recipient were removed because the origin of these sequences could not be assigned. To be classed as alloreactive, a clone needed at least 2-fold expansion over unstimulated cells and a minimum CFSE-low frequency of 0.002% (template counts) or 0.001% (read counts). Clones were considered mappable if detected in sequenced pre-transplant spleen, lymph node, or MLR CFSE-low populations of the donor or recipient. The cumulative frequency of alloreactive clones was calculated as a percentage of all sequences, weighted by copy number. TCRdb mirrors the immuneACCESS table, restricted to in-frame sequences. Some clones are absent from its copies; in checked studies, under half trace to an unresolved V gene, and the reason for the others is unknown. V and J calls and clone size come straight from that table; D and trimming were deduced from the DNA. The sample table lists 15,000 to 20,000 clones, roughly 36% of them with a count of one. The ten largest make up 1.5% to 2% of the sample.

Specimen: alloreactive CD4+ T cells from a mixed lymphocyte reaction culture, collected before transplantation. The cell subset or site label here, explained by the study, means: CFSE-low proliferating T cells sorted from roughly six-day pre-transplant mixed lymphocyte reaction (GvH or HvG direction). The TCR sequence derives from a human patient who was an organ donor for intestinal transplantation. The chain is made from TRBV5-4 and TRBJ1-1; 8 bases in the middle match TRBD1. The DNA sequence is given as TGTGCCAGCAGCTTTACAGGGGGTTACACTGAAGCTTTCTTT. Its protein product is CASSFTGGYTEAFF.